One sample yielded the 10 T cell receptor beta chains listed below, sequenced in a study of type 1 regulatory T cells. TCRdb independently ran MiXCR on the reads; one entry per CDR3 protein. Of 80,000 to 100,000 distinct CDR3 sequences in the sample, 25% to 40% were seen once. Sequencing input: CD4+ T cells, either the whole sample or a sorted fraction (not recorded which). Source of these receptors: a human donor in good health.

For this clonotype: A much larger clone is a single base away; this may be a read error. The rearrangement joins TRBV12-3 or TRBV12-4 to TRBJ2-5; TRBD2 agrees at 9 bases. The CDR3 has 12 residues. V lost 1 base, J lost 12 bases, and 3 bases stayed unmatched. CDR3 region: CASSLGAGGKYF. Here the CDR3 DNA reads TGTGCCAGCAGTTTAGGGGCGGGAGGGAAGTACTTC.

This clonotype has more than one count but fewer than ten. V is TRBV27 and J is TRBJ1-1; 10 bases are a match to TRBD1. Trimming at V came to 5 bases and at J to 7 bases, leaving 4 bases not matched to a gene. CDR1 and CDR2 from the germline V gene are MNHEY and SMNVEV (reference sequence). The CDR3 length is 13 residues. CDR3 region: CASSTGTGVEAFF. The CDR3 DNA reads TGTGCCAGCAGTACAGGGACAGGGGTTGAAGCTTTCTTT.

V gene TRBV30 combines with J gene TRBJ2-1, with a tentative D call TRBD2 (5 bases). V was cut by 1 base and J by 4 bases, with 23 bases left in between. CDR1 and CDR2 from the germline V gene are GTSNPN and SVGIG (reference sequence). The CDR3 has 18 amino acids. The CDR3 loop reads CAWSGKSHCAGPYNEQFF. Here the CDR3 DNA reads TGTGCCTGGAGTGGTAAATCCCACTGTGCGGGCCCTTACAATGAGCAGTTCTTC. The full variable domain, completed using reference TRBV30 and TRBJ2-1, is SQTIHQWPATLVQPVGSPLSLECTVEGTSNPNLYWYRQAAGRGLQLLFYSVGIGQISSEVPQNLSASRPQDRQFILSSKKLLLSDSGFYLCAWSGKSHCAGPYNEQFFGPGTRLTVL.

The gene calls are TRBV3-1 and TRBJ1-2; D is ambiguous. Germline V gene lookup returns CDR1 LGHDT and CDR2 YNNKEL (reference sequence). This CDR3 region has 12 residues. Trimming took off 1 base at V and 5 bases at J, with 5 bases between the two ends. The DNA for the CDR3 is TGTGCCAGCAGCCAAGGGGTTTATGGCTACACCTTC. It codes for CASSQGVYGYTF.

V gene TRBV30 combines with J gene TRBJ1-5; 11 bases align to TRBD1. The CDR3 contains 15 residues. The junction had 7 bases not matched to a gene; V was cut back by 5 bases and J by 4 bases. CDR1 is GTSNPN, CDR2 SVGIG, per germline (reference sequence). This CDR3 is CAWGLGQGANQPQHF. The CDR3, as DNA: TGTGCCTGGGGTTTAGGACAGGGGGCGAATCAGCCCCAGCATTTT.

This chain links TRBV2 with TRBJ2-2; 10 bases line up with TRBD2. The CDR3 is made up of 16 amino acids. CDR1 and CDR2 from the germline V gene are SNHLY and FYNNEI. Losses at the gene ends were 8 bases for V and 6 bases for J; bases not matched to a gene: 12. DNA for the CDR3: TGTGCCAGCTCGGGTCGGGGACTAGCGAGACCCGGGGAGCTGTTTTTT. Amino acid sequence: CASSGRGLARPGELFF.

This clonotype appeared a single time. The chain employs TRBV18 and TRBJ2-2; no definite D call. Per the germline V gene, CDR1 is KGHSH and CDR2 is LQKENI. This CDR3 has 15 residues. With 2 bases removed from V and 2 bases from J, the gap between germline ends came to 9 bases. CDR3 sequence: CASSPAAINTGELFF. DNA of the CDR3: TGTGCCAGCTCACCAGCGGCCATAAACACCGGGGAGCTGTTTTTT. The whole variable domain, filled in from reference TRBV18 and TRBJ2-2, reads NAGVMQNPRHLVRRRGQEARLRCSPMKGHSHVYWYRQLPEEGLKFMVYLQKENIIDESGMPKERFSAEFPKEGPSILRIQQVVRGDSAAYFCASSPAAINTGELFFGEGSRLTVL.

V usage is TRBV30 and J usage is TRBJ2-7; D is tentatively TRBD1 or TRBD2 (7 bases each). Deletions cut 4 bases from V and 6 bases from J, with 13 bases between. The CDR3 covers 12 residues. Germline V gene data show CDR1 as GTSNPN and CDR2 as SVGIG (reference sequence). The CDR3 DNA reads TGTGCCTGGACCCCCAGGGGGGGCGAGCAGTACTTC. Its protein product is CAWTPRGGEQYF.

This clonotype has a handful of counts. This chain connects TRBV5-6 to TRBJ1-3, with D possibly TRBD1 on 6 matching bases. The V gene's germline CDR1 is SGHDT and CDR2 YYEEEE. The CDR3 has 15 amino acids. V was cut by 0 bases and J by 10 bases, with 17 bases left in between. The CDR3 DNA reads as TGTGCCAGCAGCTTGGCCGCGGGGGCGAAGGGAACCATATATTTT. This encodes CASSLAAGAKGTIYF.

This clonotype is a singleton in its sample. The chain couples TRBV5-1 to TRBJ2-2, with D possibly called TRBD1 or TRBD2 (6 bases each). Germline CDR1 reads SGHRS; CDR2 reads YFSETQ. The CDR3 spans 16 residues. The V end was cut by 4 bases, the J end by 2 bases, with 15 bases between. CDR3 in DNA: TGCGCCAGCAGCCCGGTCCGGGGGCCTAACACCGGGGAGCTGTTTTTT. Translated, it gives CASSPVRGPNTGELFF.